The rows below give T cell receptor beta chains drawn from one sample of a study of beta chain features in type 1 diabetes. Method: immunoSEQ multiplex PCR; TCRdb's copy keeps in-frame clones and lacks some. Here the sample spans approximately 26,000 clones, roughly two thirds being singletons. Sequencing was performed on Tregs from blood. These receptors were collected from a woman aged 30 to 39 with type 1 diabetes. CDR3s include the opening cysteine and the closing phenylalanine or tryptophan. The D gene is left open where the match is weak. For some rows the clone size is stated as once, few or many, or as a class when expanded; others skip it.

clone size	V gene	D gene	J gene	CDR3 protein	CDR3 DNA
few	TRBV5-4	TRBD1	TRBJ1-2	CASSLFDRGSGYTF	TGTGCCAGCAGCTTGTTCGACAGGGGATCTGGCTACACCTTC
once	TRBV7-3	TRBD1	TRBJ1-1	CASSSSGGTEAFF	TGTGCCAGCAGCTCATCAGGGGGCACTGAAGCTTTCTTT
-	TRBV9	TRBD1	TRBJ2-5	CASTRAGGVQETQYF	TGTGCCAGCACCCGGGCAGGGGGTGTCCAAGAGACCCAGTACTTC
-	TRBV11-2	-	TRBJ2-5	CASSLRGGQETQYF	TGTGCCAGCAGCTTACGCGGAGGGCAAGAGACCCAGTACTTC
-	TRBV30	TRBD2	TRBJ2-5	CAWSVPSGREKSETQYF	TGTGCCTGGAGTGTCCCCAGCGGGAGGGAGAAATCAGAGACCCAGTACTTC
-	TRBV6-5	-	TRBJ2-5	CASSSGQIQETQYF	TGTGCCAGCAGTTCGGGACAAATACAAGAGACCCAGTACTTC
-	TRBV4-1	TRBD2	TRBJ2-5	CASSQATSGRETQYF	TGCGCCAGCAGCCAAGCGACTAGCGGGAGAGAGACCCAGTACTTC
-	TRBV5-6	TRBD2	TRBJ2-2	CASSLVVSGYNGELFF	TGTGCCAGCAGCTTGGTTGTTAGCGGGTATAACGGGGAGCTGTTTTTT
-	TRBV19	-	TRBJ2-3	CASGSGFDADTQYF	TGTGCCAGTGGGAGCGGGTTTGACGCAGATACGCAGTATTTT
-	TRBV11-2	TRBD1	TRBJ1-2	CASSKAGGGYGYTF	TGTGCCAGCAGCAAGGCAGGGGGCGGGTATGGCTACACCTTC
-	TRBV6-5	TRBD1	TRBJ2-2	CASRGTGRTGELFF	TGTGCCAGCAGGGGGACAGGGAGGACCGGGGAGCTGTTTTTT
-	TRBV9	TRBD1	TRBJ2-7	CASSTNRGEQYF	TGTGCCAGCAGCACAAACAGGGGCGAGCAGTACTTC
-	TRBV5-1	TRBD2	TRBJ2-1	CASSLVLAGSYNEQFF	TGCGCCAGCAGCTTGGTTCTAGCGGGTTCCTACAATGAGCAGTTCTTC
once	TRBV7-2	-	TRBJ2-7	CASSLRGLAYEQYF	TGTGCCAGCAGCTTAAGGGGACTGGCCTACGAGCAGTACTTC
-	TRBV27	-	TRBJ1-1	CASSLSAAVENTEAFF	TGTGCCAGCAGTTTATCGGCAGCGGTCGAGAACACTGAAGCTTTCTTT
-	TRBV19	-	TRBJ2-4	CASSLYYQGFLAKNIQYF	TGTGCCAGTAGTTTATACTATCAGGGATTCCTAGCCAAAAACATTCAGTACTTC
-	TRBV5-1	TRBD1	TRBJ1-2	CASSVDRVYGYTF	TGCGCCAGCAGCGTGGACAGGGTGTATGGCTACACCTTC
-	TRBV7-8	-	TRBJ2-5	CASSPPSTKTQYF	TGTGCCAGCAGCCCCCCTAGTACGAAGACCCAGTACTTC
-	TRBV5-1	-	TRBJ2-2	CASRAPGPGGTGELFF	TGCGCCAGCAGAGCACCGGGTCCCGGCGGCACCGGGGAGCTGTTTTTT
once	TRBV27	-	TRBJ2-1	CASSLWRARDNEQFF	TGTGCCAGTAGTTTATGGAGAGCGAGGGACAATGAGCAGTTCTTC
-	TRBV29-1	TRBD1	TRBJ2-5	CSAEQGEETQYF	TGCAGCGCCGAGCAGGGGGAAGAGACCCAGTACTTC
-	TRBV5-1	TRBD1	TRBJ1-1	CASSFLTGWRNTEAFF	TGCGCCAGCAGCTTTCTGACAGGGTGGAGGAACACTGAAGCTTTCTTT
-	TRBV7-9	-	TRBJ2-3	CASSLGQNQFTDTQYF	TGTGCCAGCAGCTTAGGGCAAAACCAGTTCACAGATACGCAGTATTTT
-	TRBV19	-	TRBJ2-3	CASGQAMQYF	TGTGCCAGCGGACAAGCTATGCAGTATTTT
-	TRBV19	TRBD2	TRBJ2-1	CASSIVRGLLAGDYNEQFF	TGTGCCAGTAGTATAGTCCGCGGGCTCCTAGCGGGTGACTACAATGAGCAGTTCTTC
-	TRBV2	TRBD1	TRBJ1-2	CARRTGDGYTF	TGTGCCAGGAGGACAGGGGATGGCTACACCTTC
-	TRBV5-1	TRBD1	TRBJ2-3	CASSSGGSTDTQYF	TGCGCCAGCAGCTCAGGGGGTAGCACAGATACGCAGTATTTT
-	TRBV28	-	TRBJ1-2	CASRMALNYGYTF	TGTGCCAGCAGAATGGCCTTAAACTATGGCTACACCTTC
-	TRBV10-2	-	TRBJ2-7	CASSEFPSYEQYF	TGCGCCAGCAGTGAGTTTCCGTCCTACGAGCAGTACTTC
once	TRBV1	-	TRBJ1-1	CTSSQDGAGMNTEAFF	TGCACCAGCAGCCAAGATGGGGCAGGGATGAACACTGAAGCTTTCTTT
-	TRBV30	TRBD1	TRBJ2-2	CAWSVQGAGELFF	TGTGCCTGGAGTGTACAGGGGGCCGGGGAGCTGTTTTTT
-	TRBV6-1	TRBD1	TRBJ2-3	CASRTGGTDTQYF	TGTGCCAGCAGGACAGGGGGCACAGATACGCAGTATTTT
-	TRBV10-3	TRBD2	TRBJ2-1	CAISSSGRAFGENEQFF	TGTGCCATCAGCAGTAGCGGGAGGGCCTTTGGGGAGAATGAGCAGTTCTTC
-	TRBV2	-	TRBJ2-1	CASTGYNEQFF	TGTGCCAGCACGGGTTACAATGAGCAGTTCTTC
few	TRBV5-1	-	TRBJ1-3	CASSPDGGGNTIYF	TGCGCCAGCAGCCCGGATGGGGGCGGAAACACCATATATTTT
-	TRBV7-2	-	TRBJ1-1	CASSRNRFEAFF	TGTGCCAGCAGTCGCAACAGGTTTGAAGCTTTCTTT
-	TRBV19	-	TRBJ2-5	CASTSGETQYF	TGTGCCAGTACCAGCGGTGAGACCCAGTACTTC
few	TRBV5-4	TRBD2	TRBJ2-6	CASRRTSGVVGANVLTF	TGTGCCAGCAGGCGCACTAGCGGGGTGGTTGGGGCCAACGTCCTGACTTTC
-	TRBV7-2	-	TRBJ2-1	CASSLGRREQFF	TGTGCCAGCAGCCTAGGCAGGCGAGAGCAGTTCTTC
-	TRBV30	-	TRBJ1-6	CAWRGRGWALLHF	TGTGCCTGGAGAGGCAGGGGATGGGCCCTTCTCCACTTT
-	TRBV5-1	-	TRBJ2-7	CASRQGGGEQYF	TGCGCCAGCAGGCAGGGTGGCGGCGAGCAGTACTTC
-	TRBV2	-	TRBJ2-2	CASSERGTSTGELFF	TGTGCCAGCAGTGAACGAGGGACATCCACCGGGGAGCTGTTTTTT
-	TRBV2	TRBD2	TRBJ2-1	CASSGLAAPYNEQFF	TGTGCCAGCAGTGGACTAGCGGCACCGTACAATGAGCAGTTCTTC
once	TRBV7-9	-	TRBJ1-5	CASSLSVDQPQHF	TGTGCCAGCAGCTTGTCTGTTGATCAGCCCCAGCATTTT
-	TRBV7-9	TRBD2	TRBJ2-3	CASSSSGSTDTQYF	TGTGCCAGCAGCTCTAGCGGGAGCACAGATACGCAGTATTTT
-	TRBV10-3	-	TRBJ2-3	CAGRASSTDTQYF	TGCGCGGGTAGAGCCTCTAGCACAGATACGCAGTATTTT
-	TRBV4-1	TRBD1	TRBJ1-4	CASSQDHGTGPNEKLFF	TGCGCCAGCAGCCAAGATCACGGGACAGGACCTAATGAAAAACTGTTTTTT
few	TRBV2	-	TRBJ2-3	CASSGRLGTQYF	TGTGCCAGCAGTGGACGACTAGGGACGCAGTATTTT
-	TRBV27	TRBD2	TRBJ2-1	CASSLASGFSNEQFF	TGTGCCAGCAGTTTGGCTAGCGGGTTCAGCAATGAGCAGTTCTTC
once	TRBV6-6	-	TRBJ2-1	CASSYGLGEQFF	TGTGCCAGCAGTTACGGGCTTGGTGAGCAGTTCTTC
-	TRBV18	-	TRBJ2-3	CASSPTLAILTDTQYF	TGTGCCAGCTCCCCAACCCTAGCGATCCTCACAGATACGCAGTATTTT
-	TRBV7-9	TRBD2	TRBJ2-1	CASSYVTGTSKQFF	TGTGCCAGCAGCTACGTAACCGGGACTAGTAAGCAGTTCTTC